This T cell receptor (beta chain) was documented in a study of blood T cell repertoires in COVID-19. The germline CDR1 and CDR2 sequences are LNHDA and SQIVND (reference sequence). With 6 bases clipped from V and 9 bases from J, the junction kept 14 bases outside the gene matches. The length of the CDR3 is 15 residues. As originally analysed: Estimates of nucleated cell counts were drawn from the amplification of reference gene primers. Libraries were prepared by immunoSEQ multiplex PCR; TCRdb keeps only in-frame clonotypes and omits some of them. D and trimming come from the DNA, and the V and J calls and clone size come from that table. The data hold about 180,000 clones, with approximately 90% observed a single time.

The TCR sequence derives from a man aged 18 to 30 who had recovered from COVID-19. Sample: peripheral blood. The chain joins TRBV19 to TRBJ1-5; 7 nucleotides match TRBD1. CDR3 in amino acids: CASRIDRDSQWPQHF. The CDR3 DNA reads as TGTGCCAGTAGAATTGACCGGGACAGCCAGTGGCCCCAGCATTTT.